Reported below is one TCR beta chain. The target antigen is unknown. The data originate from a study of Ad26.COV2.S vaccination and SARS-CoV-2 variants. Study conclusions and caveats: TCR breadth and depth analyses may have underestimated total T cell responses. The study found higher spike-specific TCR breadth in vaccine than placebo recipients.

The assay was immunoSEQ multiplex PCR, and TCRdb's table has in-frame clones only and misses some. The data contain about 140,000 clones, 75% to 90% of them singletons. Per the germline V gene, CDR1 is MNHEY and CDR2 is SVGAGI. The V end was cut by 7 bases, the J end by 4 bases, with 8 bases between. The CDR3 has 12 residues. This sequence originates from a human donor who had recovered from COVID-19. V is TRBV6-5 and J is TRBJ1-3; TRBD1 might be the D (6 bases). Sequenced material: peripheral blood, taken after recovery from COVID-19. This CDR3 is CASTGVGNTIYF. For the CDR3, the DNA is TGTGCCAGCACAGGGGTAGGAAACACCATATATTTT.